This TCR beta chain derives from a study of cytomegalovirus exposure and HLA in healthy donors. Findings and caveats of the study: Beyond CMV serostatus, there was no information to go on about immune exposure.

A note on this clone: No antigen is known for it.

Both 60 Vbeta primers and 13 Jbeta primers went into the PCR. Sequenced by immunoSEQ multiplex PCR; TCRdb stores in-frame clones only, minus some. This sample has 170,000 or so clones; about 80% occur once, and the top ten carry more than 5.5%. V lost 0 bases and J 6 bases, leaving 6 bases between the germline ends. Germline V gene sequence: CDR1 SGHNT, CDR2 YYREEE (reference sequence). The CDR3 has 13 residues. This receptor was obtained from a man younger than 45 in good health and CMV-seropositive. The rearrangement links TRBV5-4 to TRBJ1-4; D not certain. Material for sequencing was PBMCs. CDR3 residues: CASSLAGYEKLFF. In nucleotides, the CDR3 is TGTGCCAGCAGCTTGGCGGGGTATGAAAAACTGTTTTTT.